The present entry profiles one TCR beta chain with its context. Some clones are missing from TCRdb's copy, which holds only in-frame ones; the method was immunoSEQ multiplex PCR. The table shows tens of thousands of clones, with around 84% occurring only once. The CDR3 totals 15 residues. Germline lookup yields CDR1 MNHEY and CDR2 SMNVEV (reference sequence). With 3 bases clipped from V and 1 base from J, the junction kept 3 bases outside the gene matches. The data were obtained in a study of OX40 agonist ivuxolimab in advanced cancers. For the study at large: The mean age was roughly 60 years, ranging from 23 to 79, with less than 90% of participants male. The study reported partial responses in three patients: one hepatocellular carcinoma, two cutaneous melanoma.

The chain couples TRBV27 to TRBJ2-5, with 9 bases identical to TRBD1. This receptor was obtained from an adult with an advanced solid tumor such as melanoma, head and neck, liver or kidney cancer. The sequenced sample was CD4+ or CD8+ T cells sorted from blood, obtained in a trial of the OX40 agonist ivuxolimab. CDR3 nucleotide sequence: TGTGCCAGCAGTTTGAACAGGGGGCTCCAAGAGACCCAGTACTTC. Its protein product is CASSLNRGLQETQYF.